This passage covers 15 T cell receptor beta chains from one sample sequenced in a study of blood T cell repertoires in COVID-19. Sequencing was performed with immunoSEQ multiplex PCR; in TCRdb, only in-frame clones are kept and a portion is missing. The sample lists about 220,000 clones, around 84% occurring once. Sequenced input: peripheral blood. The receptors stem from a woman aged 60-75 years who had recovered from COVID-19.

This clone was observed a few times. This rearrangement joins TRBV2 to TRBJ1-6; 8 bases line up with TRBD1. CDR1 and CDR2 (germline): SNHLY, FYNNEI. The CDR3 runs to 17 residues. The V and J ends lost 4 bases and 0 bases, in that order; junction bases with no gene match: 5. The CDR3 nucleotides read TGTGCCAGCAGTGGGGGACAGGAGAGCTCCTATAATTCACCCCTCCACTTT. Translating gives CASSGGQESSYNSPLHF. Drawing the rest from reference TRBV2 and TRBJ1-6, the complete variable domain is EPEVTQTPSHQVTQMGQEVILRCVPISNHLYFYWYRQILGQKVEFLVSFYNNEISEKSEIFDDQFSVERPDGSNFTLKIRSTKLEDSAMYFCASSGGQESSYNSPLHFGNGTRLTVT.

Details on this clone: The sample has other DNA sequences that encode this CDR3 too. The genes are TRBV9 and TRBJ1-1; tentatively, D is TRBD1 (6 bases). Germline V CDR1 and CDR2: SGDLS, YYNGEE. Trimming shortened V by 0 bases and J by 5 bases, and 11 bases separated the two germline ends. This CDR3 spans 14 amino acids. CDR3 loop: CASSVEGGRTEAFF. The CDR3 DNA follows: TGTGCCAGCAGCGTAGAAGGGGGAAGAACTGAAGCTTTCTTT.

V and J are TRBV2 and TRBJ1-1, with 7 bases fitting TRBD1. This CDR3 has 14 amino acids. The V and J ends lost 4 bases and 4 bases, in that order; junction bases with no gene match: 6. In germline, CDR1 is SNHLY, CDR2 FYNNEI. In nucleotides, the CDR3 is TGTGCCAGCAGTGGTGTCAGGGGGACCACTGAAGCTTTCTTT. This translates into CASSGVRGTTEAFF.

The V and J genes are TRBV30 and TRBJ2-1; TRBD2 aligns across 9 bases. The V gene end was trimmed by 3 bases and the J gene end by 7 bases; junction bases not matched to a gene: 10. There are 15 residues in the CDR3. Germline CDR1 and CDR2: GTSNPN and SVGIG (reference sequence). CDR3 nucleotides: TGTGCCTGGAGATTCTGGCGGGGGGGGAGGAATGAGCAGTTCTTC. Protein product: CAWRFWRGGRNEQFF.

The rearrangement joins TRBV5-1 to TRBJ2-7, with 8 bases aligning to TRBD1. V lost 4 bases to trimming and J lost 1 base; unmatched junction nucleotides: 4. Germline assignment: CDR1 SGHRS and CDR2 YFSETQ. The CDR3 contains 14 residues. CDR3 in amino acids: CASSARQGSYEQYF. The CDR3 nucleotides are TGCGCCAGCAGCGCCCGACAGGGGTCCTACGAGCAGTACTTC.

The chain is built from TRBV14 and TRBJ1-2; a possible D gene is TRBD1 (5 bases). V shed 1 base and J shed 8 bases, with 11 bases lying between them. Germline-derived CDR1 and CDR2 are SGHDN and FVKESK. The CDR3 length is 13 residues. The CDR3 bases are TGTGCCAGCAGCCAAGCGACAGTCGGGGGCTACACCTTC. As protein: CASSQATVGGYTF.

The V and J genes are TRBV4-2 and TRBJ2-5, with 11 bases aligning to TRBD2. V trimming: 1 base; J trimming: 1 base; junction bases outside the gene matches: 11. CDR1 LGHNA and CDR2 YNFKEQ come from the germline V gene. The CDR3 totals 19 residues. CDR3 coding DNA: TGTGCCAGCAGCCAAGTAGGTAGCGGGGGGGGAGGCCTCCAAGAGACCCAGTACTTC. Translated: CASSQVGSGGGGLQETQYF.

In its sample, this clone was seen once. The identical CDR3 is also encoded by other nucleotide sequences in the sample. The gene calls are TRBV12-3 or TRBV12-4 and TRBJ2-7; D is unresolved. The CDR3 sequence is 13 residues long. Trimming stripped 1 base from V and 1 base from J, with 5 bases between. DNA for the CDR3: TGTGCCAGCAGTTTAGGAGGTTCCTACGAGCAGTACTTC. Translation: CASSLGGSYEQYF.

The chain has TRBV10-3 and TRBJ2-3; TRBD1 matches at 8 bases. The trim removed 6 bases at V and 3 bases at J, leaving 8 bases unmatched. The germline CDR1 and CDR2 sequences are ENHRY and SYGVKD. CDR3 length: 15 residues. CDR3: CAIRPGTGETDTQYF. In DNA form, the CDR3 reads TGTGCCATCAGGCCCGGGACAGGCGAGACAGATACGCAGTATTTT.

This chain links TRBV5-4 with TRBJ1-1, with D unclear. Trimming pared 0 bases from V and 2 bases from J, leaving 14 bases between. CDR1 and CDR2 from the germline V gene are SGHNT and YYREEE (reference sequence). This CDR3 region has 16 residues. Here the CDR3 DNA reads TGTGCCAGCAGCTTGGAAAAACGCCAGGCAAACACTGAAGCTTTCTTT. This encodes CASSLEKRQANTEAFF.

This clone was recorded a few times. V gene TRBV18 combines with J gene TRBJ2-7; D is unresolved. V lost 4 bases and J 0 bases, leaving 16 bases between the germline ends. The CDR3 extends over 16 amino acids. Germline V gives CDR1 KGHSH, CDR2 LQKENI. This CDR3 is CASSLVDQVSSYEQYF. CDR3 in DNA: TGTGCCAGCTCACTTGTCGACCAGGTTAGCTCCTACGAGCAGTACTTC.

The V and J genes are TRBV5-5 and TRBJ1-2, with D tentatively TRBD1 (6 bases). The CDR3 length is 14 residues. Germline V gene lookup returns CDR1 SGHKS and CDR2 YYEKEE (reference sequence). V lost 4 bases, J lost 3 bases, and 13 bases lay in between. The chain's CDR3 is CASSRARGDYGYTF. In nucleotides, the CDR3 is TGTGCCAGCAGCAGGGCCAGGGGCGACTATGGCTACACCTTC.

The V and J genes are TRBV5-1 and TRBJ2-1; 15 nucleotides agree with TRBD2. After removal of 2 bases from V and 6 bases from J, the junction contained 12 bases not matched to a gene. The germline V gene encodes CDR1 SGHRS and CDR2 YFSETQ. CDR3 length: 19 amino acids. The DNA for the CDR3 is TGCGCCAGCAGCTTAGCCCCGGGACTAGCGGGGGGAAGGTCCAATGAGCAGTTCTTC. Its protein is CASSLAPGLAGGRSNEQFF.

This clone was recorded once. The chain is built from TRBV5-6 and TRBJ1-2; perhaps TRBD1 as D (6 bases). Between the trimmed V and J ends, which lost 4 bases and 4 bases, there was a span of 14 bases. The CDR3 contains 14 residues. Germline-derived CDR1 and CDR2 are SGHDT and YYEEEE. In DNA form, the CDR3 reads TGTGCCAGCAGCCCAGGACAGACTGTCTATGGCTACACCTTC. Its translation is CASSPGQTVYGYTF.

This clone was picked up one time. J is TRBJ2-3 and V is TRBV24-1, with 7 bases fitting TRBD2. V shed 0 bases, J shed 5 bases, and the junction held 4 bases outside the gene matches. The CDR3 consists of 15 residues. Per the germline V gene, CDR1 is KGHDR and CDR2 is SFDVKD. The CDR3 loop is CATSDLGGGRDTQYF. The DNA of the CDR3 is TGTGCCACCAGTGATTTGGGGGGGGGTAGAGATACGCAGTATTTT.